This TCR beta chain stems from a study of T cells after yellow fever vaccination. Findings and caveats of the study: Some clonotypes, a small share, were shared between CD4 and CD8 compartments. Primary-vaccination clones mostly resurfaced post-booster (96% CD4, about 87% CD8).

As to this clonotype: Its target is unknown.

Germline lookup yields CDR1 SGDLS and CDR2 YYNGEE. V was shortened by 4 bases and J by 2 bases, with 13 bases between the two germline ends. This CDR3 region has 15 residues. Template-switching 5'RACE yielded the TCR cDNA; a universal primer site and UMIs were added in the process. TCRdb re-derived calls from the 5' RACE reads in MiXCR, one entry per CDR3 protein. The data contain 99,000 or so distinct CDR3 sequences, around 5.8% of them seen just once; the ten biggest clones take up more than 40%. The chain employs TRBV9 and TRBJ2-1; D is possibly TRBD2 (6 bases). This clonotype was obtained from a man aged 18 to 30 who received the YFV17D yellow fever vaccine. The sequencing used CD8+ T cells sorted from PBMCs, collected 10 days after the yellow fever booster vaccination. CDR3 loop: CASSPWRAAYNEQFF. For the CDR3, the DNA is TGTGCCAGCAGCCCTTGGAGGGCGGCCTACAATGAGCAGTTCTTC. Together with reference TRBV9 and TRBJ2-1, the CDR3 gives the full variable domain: DSGVTQTPKHLITATGQRVTLRCSPRSGDLSVYWYQQSLDQGLQFLIQYYNGEERAKGNILERFSAQQFPDLHSELNLSSLELGDSALYFCASSPWRAAYNEQFFGPGTRLTVL.